Listed below are T cell receptor beta chains from one sample, sequenced in a study of CD4 T cells in relation to SARS-CoV-2 and coronaviruses. Their antigens remain unidentified. Clones were sequenced by immunoSEQ multiplex PCR, and TCRdb holds only the in-frame ones, with some missing. The table has about 39,000 clones, around 77% seen once; the top ten hold around 21%. Material: memory CD4+ T cells from PBMCs, cultured in vitro. Receptors originate from an adult with COVID-19. The CDR3 runs from the conserved cysteine through the conserved F or W. A D gene is named only where the DNA matches it firmly. Not every row has a clone size; where given, it reads once, few, many or a size class.

V gene: TRBV2; D gene: -; CDR3 length: 11; J gene: TRBJ2-3; clone size: -; CDR3 DNA: TGTGCCAGCAGTGAGCCCGTAACGCAGTATTTT; CDR3 protein: CASSEPVTQYF
V gene: TRBV11-1; D gene: -; CDR3 length: 14; J gene: TRBJ2-6; clone size: -; CDR3 DNA: TGTGCCAGCAGCTCGGGCTCTGGGGCCAACGTCCTGACTTTC; CDR3 protein: CASSSGSGANVLTF
V gene: TRBV29-1; D gene: -; CDR3 length: 8; J gene: TRBJ1-2; clone size: few; CDR3 DNA: TGCAGCGCAGATGGCTACACCTTC; CDR3 protein: CSADGYTF
V gene: TRBV5-1; D gene: -; CDR3 length: 17; J gene: TRBJ2-1; clone size: -; CDR3 DNA: TGCGCCAGCAGCCAACCCAAACCGCGGGATAGGGACAATGAGCAGTTCTTC; CDR3 protein: CASSQPKPRDRDNEQFF
V gene: TRBV27; D gene: -; CDR3 length: 14; J gene: TRBJ2-7; clone size: -; CDR3 DNA: TGTGCCAGCAGTATGACCGTCAACTCCTACGAGCAGTACTTC; CDR3 protein: CASSMTVNSYEQYF
V gene: TRBV9; D gene: -; CDR3 length: 13; J gene: TRBJ2-2; clone size: -; CDR3 DNA: TGTGCCAGCAGTCCCCCATCCGGCGGGGAGCTGTTTTTT; CDR3 protein: CASSPPSGGELFF
V gene: TRBV29-1; D gene: TRBD2; CDR3 length: 17; J gene: TRBJ2-1; clone size: -; CDR3 DNA: TGCAGCGTTGATGGGAGTAGCGGGAGGGCCGGGTACAATGAGCAGTTCTTC; CDR3 protein: CSVDGSSGRAGYNEQFF
V gene: TRBV11-2; D gene: -; CDR3 length: 14; J gene: TRBJ1-2; clone size: -; CDR3 DNA: TGTGCCAGCAGCTCCCGGGGGCTCGACTATGGCTACACCTTC; CDR3 protein: CASSSRGLDYGYTF
V gene: TRBV20-1; D gene: -; CDR3 length: 15; J gene: TRBJ2-4; clone size: -; CDR3 DNA: TGCAGTGCTAGTCTCCAGGGGATGTCCAAAAACATTCAGTACTTC; CDR3 protein: CSASLQGMSKNIQYF
V gene: TRBV4-1; D gene: -; CDR3 length: 16; J gene: TRBJ1-5; clone size: once; CDR3 DNA: TGCGCCAGCAGCCCTCAACTCGCGGGGGTAGGTCAGCCCCAGCATTTT; CDR3 protein: CASSPQLAGVGQPQHF
V gene: TRBV9; D gene: -; CDR3 length: 13; J gene: TRBJ1-1; clone size: -; CDR3 DNA: TGTGCCAGCAGCGTAGCGGTATCGGGTGAAGCTTTCTTT; CDR3 protein: CASSVAVSGEAFF
V gene: TRBV5-1; D gene: TRBD2; CDR3 length: 14; J gene: TRBJ2-7; clone size: -; CDR3 DNA: TGCGCCAGCTCCACGGGGGGTTCCCTTATGGAGCAGTACTTC; CDR3 protein: CASSTGGSLMEQYF
V gene: TRBV14; D gene: TRBD2; CDR3 length: 12; J gene: TRBJ2-5; clone size: -; CDR3 DNA: TGTGCCAGCAGGCGGGGGTTTGAGACCCAGTACTTC; CDR3 protein: CASRRGFETQYF
V gene: TRBV5-5; D gene: -; CDR3 length: 14; J gene: TRBJ2-7; clone size: few; CDR3 DNA: TGTGCCAGCAGCTTGGTGCAGGCCGCCTACGAGCAGTACTTC; CDR3 protein: CASSLVQAAYEQYF
V gene: TRBV30; D gene: -; CDR3 length: 14; J gene: TRBJ1-4; clone size: once; CDR3 DNA: TGTGCCTGGAGTGTCTCGGATTTTAATGAAAAACTGTTTTTT; CDR3 protein: CAWSVSDFNEKLFF
V gene: TRBV3-1/TRBV3-2; D gene: -; CDR3 length: 16; J gene: TRBJ2-2; clone size: -; CDR3 DNA: TGTGCCAGCAGCCAATTTGGAACGGGGTTTCCCGGGGAGCTGTTTTTT; CDR3 protein: CASSQFGTGFPGELFF
V gene: TRBV28; D gene: TRBD1; CDR3 length: 13; J gene: TRBJ2-4; clone size: -; CDR3 DNA: TGTGCCAGCAGAGGGACAGGGATTAACATTCAGTACTTC; CDR3 protein: CASRGTGINIQYF
V gene: TRBV18; D gene: TRBD1; CDR3 length: 16; J gene: TRBJ2-1; clone size: -; CDR3 DNA: TGTGCCAGCTCCCCCGCGACTAGAACAGGGGGGAATGAGCAGTTCTTC; CDR3 protein: CASSPATRTGGNEQFF
V gene: TRBV7-9; D gene: -; CDR3 length: 13; J gene: TRBJ2-5; clone size: -; CDR3 DNA: TGTGCCAGCAGCTTAGCGCTGAGAGAGACCCAGTACTTC; CDR3 protein: CASSLALRETQYF
V gene: TRBV19; D gene: -; CDR3 length: 16; J gene: TRBJ2-3; clone size: -; CDR3 DNA: TGTGCCAGTAGTCTTACACTGGGTAGGGGTGTGGATACGCAGTATTTT; CDR3 protein: CASSLTLGRGVDTQYF
V gene: TRBV14; D gene: -; CDR3 length: 14; J gene: TRBJ2-2; clone size: -; CDR3 DNA: TGTGCCAGCAGCGGACAAGTCTTCACCGGGGAGCTGTTTTTT; CDR3 protein: CASSGQVFTGELFF
V gene: TRBV19; D gene: -; CDR3 length: 15; J gene: TRBJ1-1; clone size: -; CDR3 DNA: TGTGCCAGTAAGGGCAAATGGGCGACGAACACTGAAGCTTTCTTT; CDR3 protein: CASKGKWATNTEAFF
V gene: TRBV7-8; D gene: -; CDR3 length: 12; J gene: TRBJ1-2; clone size: -; CDR3 DNA: TGTGCCAGCAGCTTAGCAGGGGCGGGCTACACCTTC; CDR3 protein: CASSLAGAGYTF
V gene: TRBV19; D gene: -; CDR3 length: 12; J gene: TRBJ2-2; clone size: -; CDR3 DNA: TGTGCCAGTAGTATACAGGGCGGGGAGCTGTTTTTT; CDR3 protein: CASSIQGGELFF
V gene: TRBV4-1; D gene: -; CDR3 length: 15; J gene: TRBJ1-5; clone size: -; CDR3 DNA: TGCGCCAGCAGCCAAGTGAACCGGGCCGGACAGCCCCAGCATTTT; CDR3 protein: CASSQVNRAGQPQHF
V gene: TRBV27; D gene: -; CDR3 length: 14; J gene: TRBJ2-5; clone size: -; CDR3 DNA: TGTGCCAGCAGTTTATCCAACCTCCAAGAGACCCAGTACTTC; CDR3 protein: CASSLSNLQETQYF
V gene: TRBV11-2; D gene: TRBD1; CDR3 length: 17; J gene: TRBJ2-7; clone size: -; CDR3 DNA: TGTGCCAGCAGCTTAAGGTGGGGGGGACAGGGTGGTAGCGAGCAGTACTTC; CDR3 protein: CASSLRWGGQGGSEQYF
V gene: TRBV9; D gene: -; CDR3 length: 15; J gene: TRBJ2-6; clone size: once; CDR3 DNA: TGTGCCAGCAGCGGCTTTTTGGGGGCCTCCAACGTCCTGACTTTC; CDR3 protein: CASSGFLGASNVLTF
V gene: TRBV2; D gene: TRBD2; CDR3 length: 15; J gene: TRBJ2-5; clone size: few; CDR3 DNA: TGTGCCAGCAGCGGACTAGCGGGAGGGGAAGAGACCCAGTACTTC; CDR3 protein: CASSGLAGGEETQYF
V gene: TRBV18; D gene: TRBD1; CDR3 length: 17; J gene: TRBJ1-3; clone size: -; CDR3 DNA: TGTGCCAGCTCACCACTCAAGACAGGGGCCTCTGGAAACACCATATATTTT; CDR3 protein: CASSPLKTGASGNTIYF
V gene: TRBV15; D gene: -; CDR3 length: 14; J gene: TRBJ1-6; clone size: -; CDR3 DNA: TGTGCCACCAGCAGGGCCGGGACGAATTCACCCCTCCACTTT; CDR3 protein: CATSRAGTNSPLHF
V gene: TRBV5-1; D gene: -; CDR3 length: 15; J gene: TRBJ2-1; clone size: -; CDR3 DNA: TGCGCCAGCAGCTCGCAACAAAGCTCCTACAATGAGCAGTTCTTC; CDR3 protein: CASSSQQSSYNEQFF
V gene: TRBV19; D gene: TRBD2; CDR3 length: 19; J gene: TRBJ2-1; clone size: once; CDR3 DNA: TGTGCCAGTAGCCCAGGAAGGGGCGGCGTAGCGGGAGTTTGGAATGAGCAGTTCTTC; CDR3 protein: CASSPGRGGVAGVWNEQFF
V gene: TRBV11-2; D gene: TRBD1; CDR3 length: 15; J gene: TRBJ1-5; clone size: -; CDR3 DNA: TGTGCCAGCAGCCTGACAGGGGGCATGGATCAGCCCCAGCATTTT; CDR3 protein: CASSLTGGMDQPQHF
V gene: TRBV30; D gene: -; CDR3 length: 12; J gene: TRBJ1-6; clone size: -; CDR3 DNA: TGTGCCTGGAACGTCTATAATTCACCCCTCCACTTT; CDR3 protein: CAWNVYNSPLHF
V gene: TRBV5-1; D gene: -; CDR3 length: 14; J gene: TRBJ2-1; clone size: -; CDR3 DNA: TGCGCCAGCAGCTTGGAATTGGGTCTGGATGAGCAGTTCTTC; CDR3 protein: CASSLELGLDEQFF
V gene: TRBV7-2; D gene: TRBD2; CDR3 length: 16; J gene: TRBJ2-3; clone size: -; CDR3 DNA: TGTGCCAGCAGCTCGGGACTAGCGGGAGTGCATGATACGCAGTATTTT; CDR3 protein: CASSSGLAGVHDTQYF
V gene: TRBV5-1; D gene: -; CDR3 length: 12; J gene: TRBJ1-1; clone size: few; CDR3 DNA: TGCGCCAGCAGCCCGGAGGGCACTGAAGCTTTCTTT; CDR3 protein: CASSPEGTEAFF
V gene: TRBV11-2; D gene: -; CDR3 length: 17; J gene: TRBJ2-1; clone size: -; CDR3 DNA: TGTGCCAGCAGCTTACTTGGGCAGGGTGACTCCTACAATGAGCAGTTCTTC; CDR3 protein: CASSLLGQGDSYNEQFF
V gene: TRBV18; D gene: -; CDR3 length: 15; J gene: TRBJ1-4; clone size: once; CDR3 DNA: TGTGCCAGCTCACCACCAACCAGGGGTAATGAAAAACTGTTTTTT; CDR3 protein: CASSPPTRGNEKLFF
V gene: TRBV5-6; D gene: -; CDR3 length: 15; J gene: TRBJ1-1; clone size: -; CDR3 DNA: TGTGCCAGCAGCCAGGAATGGACAACTTCCACTGAAGCTTTCTTT; CDR3 protein: CASSQEWTTSTEAFF
V gene: TRBV5-4; D gene: -; CDR3 length: 15; J gene: TRBJ2-1; clone size: -; CDR3 DNA: TGTGCCAGCAGCTTTATTGGGACCGTAAACAATGAGCAGTTCTTC; CDR3 protein: CASSFIGTVNNEQFF
V gene: TRBV7-9; D gene: -; CDR3 length: 15; J gene: TRBJ2-2; clone size: once; CDR3 DNA: TGTGCCAGCAGCTTAGATCCGGCTGCTGTTGGGGAGCTGTTTTTT; CDR3 protein: CASSLDPAAVGELFF
V gene: TRBV3-1/TRBV3-2; D gene: -; CDR3 length: 16; J gene: TRBJ2-5; clone size: -; CDR3 DNA: TGTGCCAGCAGCCAAGATGGGGGAACTAGTAGAGAGACCCAGTACTTC; CDR3 protein: CASSQDGGTSRETQYF
V gene: TRBV6-5; D gene: TRBD2; CDR3 length: 14; J gene: TRBJ2-1; clone size: -; CDR3 DNA: TGTGCCAGCACTACTAGCGGGAGGGGCAATGAGCAGTTCTTC; CDR3 protein: CASTTSGRGNEQFF
V gene: TRBV5-4; D gene: -; CDR3 length: 15; J gene: TRBJ2-5; clone size: -; CDR3 DNA: TGTGCCAGCAGTTCCCCCGGGCGGGGACAAGGGACCCAGTACTTC; CDR3 protein: CASSSPGRGQGTQYF
V gene: TRBV3-1/TRBV3-2; D gene: -; CDR3 length: 15; J gene: TRBJ1-4; clone size: -; CDR3 DNA: TGTGCCAGCAGCCAAGCGGGGTCGGGTAATGAAAAACTGTTTTTT; CDR3 protein: CASSQAGSGNEKLFF
V gene: TRBV12-3/TRBV12-4; D gene: -; CDR3 length: 13; J gene: TRBJ2-3; clone size: -; CDR3 DNA: TGTGCCAGCAGTTTTTACCTCACAGATACGCAGTATTTT; CDR3 protein: CASSFYLTDTQYF
V gene: TRBV19; D gene: TRBD2; CDR3 length: 16; J gene: TRBJ2-1; clone size: -; CDR3 DNA: TGTGCCAGTAGTATTAGTGAGTTAGCGGGCCTAAATGAGCAGTTCTTC; CDR3 protein: CASSISELAGLNEQFF
V gene: TRBV7-9; D gene: -; CDR3 length: 15; J gene: TRBJ1-1; clone size: -; CDR3 DNA: TGTGCCAGCAGCTTAGGCTCTCTGACAGTCACTGAAGCTTTCTTT; CDR3 protein: CASSLGSLTVTEAFF
V gene: TRBV5-1; D gene: TRBD1; CDR3 length: 15; J gene: TRBJ2-7; clone size: -; CDR3 DNA: TGCGCCAGCAGCCGACAGGGGGATTTAACCTACGAGCAGTACTTC; CDR3 protein: CASSRQGDLTYEQYF
V gene: TRBV6-6; D gene: TRBD1; CDR3 length: 16; J gene: TRBJ2-3; clone size: -; CDR3 DNA: TGTGCCAGCAGACAGACGGGACAGGGTGTCAGGGATACGCAGTATTTT; CDR3 protein: CASRQTGQGVRDTQYF
V gene: TRBV15; D gene: TRBD2; CDR3 length: 17; J gene: TRBJ2-1; clone size: -; CDR3 DNA: TGTGCCACCAGCGCTAGCGGGAGGGCCAGTTTCTACAATGAGCAGTTCTTC; CDR3 protein: CATSASGRASFYNEQFF
V gene: TRBV4-3; D gene: TRBD1; CDR3 length: 16; J gene: TRBJ2-7; clone size: -; CDR3 DNA: TGCGCCAGCAGCCACCAACAGGGGGCGAGCGGCTACGAGCAGTACTTC; CDR3 protein: CASSHQQGASGYEQYF
V gene: TRBV9; D gene: -; CDR3 length: 14; J gene: TRBJ2-1; clone size: -; CDR3 DNA: TGTGCCAGCGGACCTCTAGGCTCTGGCAATGAGCAGTTCTTC; CDR3 protein: CASGPLGSGNEQFF
V gene: TRBV12-3/TRBV12-4; D gene: -; CDR3 length: 13; J gene: TRBJ2-5; clone size: once; CDR3 DNA: TGTGCCAGCAGCAGGGGGGGGAAAGAGACCCAGTACTTC; CDR3 protein: CASSRGGKETQYF
V gene: TRBV5-1; D gene: -; CDR3 length: 13; J gene: TRBJ2-5; clone size: -; CDR3 DNA: TGCGCCAGCAGCTTGGTAACAGAGGAGACCCAGTACTTC; CDR3 protein: CASSLVTEETQYF
V gene: TRBV29-1; D gene: TRBD1; CDR3 length: 17; J gene: TRBJ2-7; clone size: -; CDR3 DNA: TGCAGCGTAGCGGGACAGGGTATGAGCGGGGAATCTTACGAGCAGTACTTC; CDR3 protein: CSVAGQGMSGESYEQYF
V gene: TRBV2; D gene: -; CDR3 length: 14; J gene: TRBJ2-5; clone size: once; CDR3 DNA: TGTGCCAGCATGGATTTGTCTACAGCGGAGACCCAGTACTTC; CDR3 protein: CASMDLSTAETQYF